This T cell receptor beta chain derives from a study of blood T cell repertoires in COVID-19. Study information: The samples span acute and convalescent COVID-19 from the United States, Italy and Spain.

TCRdb's copy holds only in-frame clones and misses some; the assay was immunoSEQ multiplex PCR. The sample carries about 32,000 clones, approximately 86% recorded once. This clone came up once. Trimming removed 0 bases at V and 0 bases at J, with 8 bases between. CDR3 length: 15 amino acids. Germline CDR1 is SGHNT and CDR2 is YYREEE (reference sequence). The origin of this receptor is a woman aged 80 or older with active or convalescent COVID-19. The sequencing sample was made of peripheral blood. The chain recombines TRBV5-4 with TRBJ2-3, with a tentative D call TRBD2 (5 bases). The CDR3 sequence: CASSLAGGSTDTQYF. CDR3 coding DNA: TGTGCCAGCAGCTTGGCGGGCGGGAGCACAGATACGCAGTATTTT. Supplemented by reference TRBV5-4 and TRBJ2-3, the full variable domain reads ETGVTQSPTHLIKTRGQQVTLRCSSQSGHNTVSWYQQALGQGPQFIFQYYREEENGRGNFPPRFSGLQFPNYSSELNVNALELDDSALYLCASSLAGGSTDTQYFGPGTRLTVL.